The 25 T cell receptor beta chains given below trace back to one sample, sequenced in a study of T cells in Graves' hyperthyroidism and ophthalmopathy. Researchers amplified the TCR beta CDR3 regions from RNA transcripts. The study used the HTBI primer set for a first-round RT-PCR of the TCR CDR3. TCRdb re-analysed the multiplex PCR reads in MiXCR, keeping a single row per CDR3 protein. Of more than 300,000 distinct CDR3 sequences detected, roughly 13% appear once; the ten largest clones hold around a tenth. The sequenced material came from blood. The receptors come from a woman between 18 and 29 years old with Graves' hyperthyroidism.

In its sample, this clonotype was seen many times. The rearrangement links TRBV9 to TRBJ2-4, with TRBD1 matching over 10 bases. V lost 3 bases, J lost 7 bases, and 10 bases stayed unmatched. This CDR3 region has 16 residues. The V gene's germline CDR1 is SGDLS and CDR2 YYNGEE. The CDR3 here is CASSEGPLDRGNIQYF. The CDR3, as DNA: TGTGCCAGCAGCGAAGGCCCCCTGGACAGGGGGAACATTCAGTACTTC.

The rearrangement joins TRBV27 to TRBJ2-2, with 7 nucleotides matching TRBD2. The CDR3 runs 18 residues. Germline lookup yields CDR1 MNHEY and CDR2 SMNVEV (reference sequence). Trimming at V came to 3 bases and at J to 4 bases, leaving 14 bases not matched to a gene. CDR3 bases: TGTGCCAGCAGTTTCAGCGGGGCTTTTGAGGGAAGCACCGGGGAGCTGTTTTTT. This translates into CASSFSGAFEGSTGELFF.

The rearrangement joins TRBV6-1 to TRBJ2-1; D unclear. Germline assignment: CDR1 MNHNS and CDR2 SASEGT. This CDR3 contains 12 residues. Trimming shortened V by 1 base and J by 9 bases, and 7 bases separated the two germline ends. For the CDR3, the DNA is TGTGCCAGCAGTGAAGGAGTTGGTGAGCAGTTCTTC. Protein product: CASSEGVGEQFF.

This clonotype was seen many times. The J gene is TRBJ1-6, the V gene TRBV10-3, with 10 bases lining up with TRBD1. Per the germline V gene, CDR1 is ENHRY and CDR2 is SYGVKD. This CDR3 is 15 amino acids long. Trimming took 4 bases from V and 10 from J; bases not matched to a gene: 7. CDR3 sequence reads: CAISVGDRGRSPLHF. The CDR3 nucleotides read TGTGCCATCAGTGTGGGGGACAGGGGAAGGTCACCCCTCCACTTT.

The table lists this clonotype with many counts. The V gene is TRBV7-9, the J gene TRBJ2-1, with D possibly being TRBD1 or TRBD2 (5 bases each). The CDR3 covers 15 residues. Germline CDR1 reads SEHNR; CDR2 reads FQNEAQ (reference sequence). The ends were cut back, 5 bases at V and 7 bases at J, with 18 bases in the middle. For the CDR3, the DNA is TGTGCCAGCAGCCTGCCGAGGGGTCCGAGAAATGAGCAGTTCTTC. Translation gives CASSLPRGPRNEQFF. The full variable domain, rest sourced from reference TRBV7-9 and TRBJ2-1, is DTGVSQNPRHKITKRGQNVTFRCDPISEHNRLYWYRQTLGQGPEFLTYFQNEAQLEKSRLLSDRFSAERPKGSFSTLEIQRTEQGDSAMYLCASSLPRGPRNEQFFGPGTRLTVL.

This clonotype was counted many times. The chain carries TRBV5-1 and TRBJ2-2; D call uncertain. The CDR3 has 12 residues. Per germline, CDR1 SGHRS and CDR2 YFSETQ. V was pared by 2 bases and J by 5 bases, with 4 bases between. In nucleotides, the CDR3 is TGCGCCAGCAGCTTTGGAACCGGGGAGCTGTTTTTT. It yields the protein CASSFGTGELFF.

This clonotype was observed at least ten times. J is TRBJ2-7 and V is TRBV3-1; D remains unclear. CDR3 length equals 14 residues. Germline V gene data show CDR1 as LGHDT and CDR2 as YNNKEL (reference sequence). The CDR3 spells CAASRAPFNYEQYF. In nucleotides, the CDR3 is TGTGCGGCGTCCCGGGCCCCTTTTAACTACGAGCAGTACTTC.

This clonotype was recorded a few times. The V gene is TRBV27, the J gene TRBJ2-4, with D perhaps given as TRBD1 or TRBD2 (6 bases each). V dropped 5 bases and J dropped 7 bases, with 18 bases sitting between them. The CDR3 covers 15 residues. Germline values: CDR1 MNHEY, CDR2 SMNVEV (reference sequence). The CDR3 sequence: CASSLGRQEKNIQYF. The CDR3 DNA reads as TGTGCCAGCAGTCTCGGGAGACAGGAAAAGAACATTCAGTACTTC.

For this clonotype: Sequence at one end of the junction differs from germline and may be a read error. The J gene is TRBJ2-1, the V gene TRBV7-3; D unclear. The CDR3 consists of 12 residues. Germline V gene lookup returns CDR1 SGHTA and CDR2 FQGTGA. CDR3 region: CASSLTNGWPLF. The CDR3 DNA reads TGTGCCAGCAGCTTAACGAACGGATGGCCCCTCTTC.

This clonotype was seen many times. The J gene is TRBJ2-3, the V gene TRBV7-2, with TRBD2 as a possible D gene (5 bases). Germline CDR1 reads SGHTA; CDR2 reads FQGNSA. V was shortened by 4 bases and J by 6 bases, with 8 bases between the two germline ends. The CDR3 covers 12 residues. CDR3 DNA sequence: TGTGCCAGCAGCTCTAGCCTGGATACGCAGTATTTT. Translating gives CASSSSLDTQYF. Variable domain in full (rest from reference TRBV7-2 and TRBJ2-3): GAGVSQSPSNKVTEKGKDVELRCDPISGHTALYWYRQSLGQGLEFLIYFQGNSAPDKSGLPSDRFSAERTGGSVSTLTIQRTQQEDSAVYLCASSSSLDTQYFGPGTRLTVL.

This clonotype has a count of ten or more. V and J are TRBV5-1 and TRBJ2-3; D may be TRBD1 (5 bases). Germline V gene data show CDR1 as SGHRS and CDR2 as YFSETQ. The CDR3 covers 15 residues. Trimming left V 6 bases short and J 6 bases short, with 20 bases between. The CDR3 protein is CASTLLISAGDTQYF. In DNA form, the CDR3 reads TGCGCCAGCACCTTATTGATATCGGCAGGGGATACGCAGTATTTT.

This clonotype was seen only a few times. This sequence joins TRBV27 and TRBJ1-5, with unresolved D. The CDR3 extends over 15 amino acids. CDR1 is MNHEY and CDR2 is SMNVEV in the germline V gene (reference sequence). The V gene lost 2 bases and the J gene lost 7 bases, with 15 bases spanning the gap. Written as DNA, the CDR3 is TGTGCCAGCAGTTTAAGGGAGACGCCGGGCCAGCCCCAGCATTTT. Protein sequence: CASSLRETPGQPQHF.

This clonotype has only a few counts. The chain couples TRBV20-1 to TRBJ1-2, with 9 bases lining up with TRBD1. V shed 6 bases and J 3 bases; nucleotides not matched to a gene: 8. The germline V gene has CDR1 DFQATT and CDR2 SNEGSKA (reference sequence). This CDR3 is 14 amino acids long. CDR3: CSAKWDRVHYGYTF. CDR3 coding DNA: TGCAGTGCCAAGTGGGACAGGGTTCACTATGGCTACACCTTC.

CDR3 nucleotide sequence: TGTGCCAGTAATATGTCTGCTTACTATGGCTACACCTTC. Residues: CASNMSAYYGYTF. The genes are TRBV19 and TRBJ1-2; D call uncertain. V shed 7 bases and J shed 3 bases, with 12 bases lying between them. This CDR3 contains 13 residues. CDR1 is LNHDA, CDR2 SQIVND, per germline (reference sequence).

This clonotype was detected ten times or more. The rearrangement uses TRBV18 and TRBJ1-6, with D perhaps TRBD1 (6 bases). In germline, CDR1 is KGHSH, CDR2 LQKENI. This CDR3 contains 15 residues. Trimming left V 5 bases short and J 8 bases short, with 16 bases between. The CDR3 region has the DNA TGTGCCAGCTCATATCCTGAGGGGGGGGATTCACCCCTCCACTTT. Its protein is CASSYPEGGDSPLHF.

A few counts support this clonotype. Written as DNA, the CDR3 is TGTGCCAGCAGTCCCCCAAGCGGGAGGGGAGGCGAGCAGTACTTC. Its translation is CASSPPSGRGGEQYF. V is TRBV28 and J is TRBJ2-7; 10 bases fit TRBD2. The germline V gene encodes CDR1 MDHEN and CDR2 SYDVKM. CDR3 size: 15 residues. Trimming took 5 bases from V and 6 from J; bases not matched to a gene: 10.

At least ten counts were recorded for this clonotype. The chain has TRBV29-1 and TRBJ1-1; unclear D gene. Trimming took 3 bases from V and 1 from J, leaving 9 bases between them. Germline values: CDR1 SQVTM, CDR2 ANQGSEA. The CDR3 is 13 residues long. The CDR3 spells CSVDFGRNTEAFF. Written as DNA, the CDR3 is TGCAGCGTTGATTTCGGTAGGAACACTGAAGCTTTCTTT.

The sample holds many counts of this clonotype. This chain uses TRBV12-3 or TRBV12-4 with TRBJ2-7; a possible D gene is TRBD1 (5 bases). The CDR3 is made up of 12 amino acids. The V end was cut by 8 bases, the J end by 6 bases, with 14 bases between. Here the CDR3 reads CASGGAGFEQYF. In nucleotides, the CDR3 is TGTGCCAGCGGTGGGGCAGGGTTCGAGCAGTACTTC.

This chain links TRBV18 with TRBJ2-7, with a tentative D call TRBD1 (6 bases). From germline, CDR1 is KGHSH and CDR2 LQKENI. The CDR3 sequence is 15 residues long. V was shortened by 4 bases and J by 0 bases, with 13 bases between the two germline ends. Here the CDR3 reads CASSLRQASSYEQYF. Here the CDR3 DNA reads TGTGCCAGCTCACTACGACAGGCTAGCTCCTACGAGCAGTACTTC.

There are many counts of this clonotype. CDR3 DNA sequence: TGTGCCAGCAGTTTCGGGACTGAGTCTGAGCAGTTCTTC. Translated, it gives CASSFGTESEQFF. The gene calls are TRBV12-3 or TRBV12-4 and TRBJ2-1; a possible D gene is TRBD2 (6 bases). V was cut by 3 bases and J by 9 bases, with 12 bases left in between. The CDR3 sequence is 13 residues long.

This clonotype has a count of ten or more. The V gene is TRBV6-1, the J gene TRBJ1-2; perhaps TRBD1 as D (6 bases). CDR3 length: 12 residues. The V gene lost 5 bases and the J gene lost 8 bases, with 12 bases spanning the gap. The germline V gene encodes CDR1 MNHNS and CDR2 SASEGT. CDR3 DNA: TGTGCCAGCAGTACACCAGGGGAGGGCTACACCTTC. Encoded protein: CASSTPGEGYTF.

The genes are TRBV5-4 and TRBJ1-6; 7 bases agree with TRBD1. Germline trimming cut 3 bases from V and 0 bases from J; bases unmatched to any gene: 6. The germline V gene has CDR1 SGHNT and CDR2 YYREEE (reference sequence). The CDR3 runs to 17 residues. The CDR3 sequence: CASSSSQGSSYNSPLHF. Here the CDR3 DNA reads TGTGCCAGCAGCTCATCACAGGGGAGCTCCTATAATTCACCCCTCCACTTT.

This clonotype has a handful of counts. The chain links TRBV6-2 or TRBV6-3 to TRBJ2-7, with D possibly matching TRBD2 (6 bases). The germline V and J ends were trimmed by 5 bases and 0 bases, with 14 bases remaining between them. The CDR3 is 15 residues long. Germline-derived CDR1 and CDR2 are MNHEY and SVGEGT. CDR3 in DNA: TGTGCCAGCAGTAGAGGGGAGGCGTCCTCCTACGAGCAGTACTTC. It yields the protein CASSRGEASSYEQYF.

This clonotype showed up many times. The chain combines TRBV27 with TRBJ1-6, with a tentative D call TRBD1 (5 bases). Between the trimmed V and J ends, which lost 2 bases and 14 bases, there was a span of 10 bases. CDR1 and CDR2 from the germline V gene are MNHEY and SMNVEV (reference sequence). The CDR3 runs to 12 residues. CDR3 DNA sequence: TGTGCCAGCAGTTTACCCTGGGGGGCCCTCCACTTT. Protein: CASSLPWGALHF.

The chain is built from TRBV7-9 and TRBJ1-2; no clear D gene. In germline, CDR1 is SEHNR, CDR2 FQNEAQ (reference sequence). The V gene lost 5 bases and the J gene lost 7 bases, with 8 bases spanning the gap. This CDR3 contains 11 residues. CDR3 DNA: TGTGCCAGCAGCGCCCTGGGTGGCTACACCTTC. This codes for CASSALGGYTF.